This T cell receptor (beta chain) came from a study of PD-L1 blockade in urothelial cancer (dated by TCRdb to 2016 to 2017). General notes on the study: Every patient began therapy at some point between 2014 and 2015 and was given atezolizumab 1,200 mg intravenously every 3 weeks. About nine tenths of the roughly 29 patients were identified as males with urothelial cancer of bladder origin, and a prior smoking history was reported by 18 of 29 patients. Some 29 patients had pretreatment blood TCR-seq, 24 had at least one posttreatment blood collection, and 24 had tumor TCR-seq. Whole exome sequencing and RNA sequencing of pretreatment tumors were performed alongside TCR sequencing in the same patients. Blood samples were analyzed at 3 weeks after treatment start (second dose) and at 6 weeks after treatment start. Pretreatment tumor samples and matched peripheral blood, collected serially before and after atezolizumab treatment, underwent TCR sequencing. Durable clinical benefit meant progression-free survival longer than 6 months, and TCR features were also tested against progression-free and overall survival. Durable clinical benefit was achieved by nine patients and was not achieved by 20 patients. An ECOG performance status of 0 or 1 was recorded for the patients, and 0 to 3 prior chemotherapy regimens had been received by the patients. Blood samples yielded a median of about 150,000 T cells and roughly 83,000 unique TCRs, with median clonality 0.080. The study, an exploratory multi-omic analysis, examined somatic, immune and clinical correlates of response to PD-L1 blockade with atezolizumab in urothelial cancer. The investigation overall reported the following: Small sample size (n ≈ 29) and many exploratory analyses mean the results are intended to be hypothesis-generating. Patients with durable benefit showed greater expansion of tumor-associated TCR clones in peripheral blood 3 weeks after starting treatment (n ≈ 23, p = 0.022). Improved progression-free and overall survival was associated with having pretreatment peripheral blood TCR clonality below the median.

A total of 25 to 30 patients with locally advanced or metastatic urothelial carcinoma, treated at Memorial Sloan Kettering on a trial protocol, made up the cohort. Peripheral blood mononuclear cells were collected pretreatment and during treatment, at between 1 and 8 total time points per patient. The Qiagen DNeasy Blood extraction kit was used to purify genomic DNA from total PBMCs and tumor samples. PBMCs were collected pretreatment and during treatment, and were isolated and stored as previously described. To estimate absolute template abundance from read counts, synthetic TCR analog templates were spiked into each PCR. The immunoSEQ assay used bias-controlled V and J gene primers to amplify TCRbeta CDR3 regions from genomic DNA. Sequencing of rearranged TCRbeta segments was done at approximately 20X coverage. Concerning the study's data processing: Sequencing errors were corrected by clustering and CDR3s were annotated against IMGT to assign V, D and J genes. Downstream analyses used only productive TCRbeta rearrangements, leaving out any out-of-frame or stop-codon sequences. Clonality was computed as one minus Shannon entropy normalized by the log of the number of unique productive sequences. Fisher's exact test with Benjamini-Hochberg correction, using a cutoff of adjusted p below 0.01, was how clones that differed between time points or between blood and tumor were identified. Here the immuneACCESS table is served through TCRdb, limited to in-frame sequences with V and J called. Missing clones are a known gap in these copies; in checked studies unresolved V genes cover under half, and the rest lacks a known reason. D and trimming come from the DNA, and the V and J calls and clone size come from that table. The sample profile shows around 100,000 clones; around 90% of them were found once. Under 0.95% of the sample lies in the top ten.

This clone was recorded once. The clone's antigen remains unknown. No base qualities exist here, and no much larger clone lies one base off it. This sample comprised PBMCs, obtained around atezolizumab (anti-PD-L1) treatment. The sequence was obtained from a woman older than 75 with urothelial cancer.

The nucleotides are TGTGCCAGCAGTAGGAGGGGTGGGTCCGGGGAGCTGTTTTTT. Translated, it gives CASSRRGGSGELFF. The rearrangement combines TRBV2 with TRBJ2-2; a tentative D call is TRBD2 (6 bases match). V drops 5 bases and J drops 6 bases, leaving 13 bases in between. Based on the germline V gene, the CDR1 and CDR2 sequences are SNHLY and FYNNEI. The CDR3 spans 14 residues, from the cysteine through the phenylalanine. The retained sequence is limited to the CDR3, 42 bases, with the frame set at the first base. The variable domain in full, with residues beyond the CDR3 obtained from the reference TRBV2 and TRBJ2-2 genes, is EPEVTQTPSHQVTQMGQEVILRCVPISNHLYFYWYRQILGQKVEFLVSFYNNEISEKSEIFDDQFSVERPDGSNFTLKIRSTKLEDSAMYFCASSRRGGSGELFFGEGSRLTVL.